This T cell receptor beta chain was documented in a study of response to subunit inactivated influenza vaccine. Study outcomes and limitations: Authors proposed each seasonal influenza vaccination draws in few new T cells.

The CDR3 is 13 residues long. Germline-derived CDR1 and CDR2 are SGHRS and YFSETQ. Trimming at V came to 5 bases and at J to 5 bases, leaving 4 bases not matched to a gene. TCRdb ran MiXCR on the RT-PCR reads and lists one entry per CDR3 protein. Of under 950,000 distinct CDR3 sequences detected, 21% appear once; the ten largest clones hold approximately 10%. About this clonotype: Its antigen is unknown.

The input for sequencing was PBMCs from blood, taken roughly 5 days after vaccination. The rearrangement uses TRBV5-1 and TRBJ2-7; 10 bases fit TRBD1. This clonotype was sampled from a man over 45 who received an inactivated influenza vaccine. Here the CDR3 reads CASRGQGFHEQYF. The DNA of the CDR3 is TGCGCCAGCAGGGGACAGGGGTTCCACGAGCAGTACTTC.